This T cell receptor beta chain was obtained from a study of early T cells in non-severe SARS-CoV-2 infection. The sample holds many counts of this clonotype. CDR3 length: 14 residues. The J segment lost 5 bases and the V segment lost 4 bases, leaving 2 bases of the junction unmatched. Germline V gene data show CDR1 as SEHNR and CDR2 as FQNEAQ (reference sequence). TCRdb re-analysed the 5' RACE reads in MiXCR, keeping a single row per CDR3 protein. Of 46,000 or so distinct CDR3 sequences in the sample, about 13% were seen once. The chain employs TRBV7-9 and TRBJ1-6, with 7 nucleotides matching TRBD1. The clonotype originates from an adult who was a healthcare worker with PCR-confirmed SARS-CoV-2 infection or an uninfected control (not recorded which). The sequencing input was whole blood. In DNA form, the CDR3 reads TGTGCCAGCAGCTCAGGGGGGAATAATTCACCCCTCCACTTT. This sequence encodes CASSSGGNNSPLHF. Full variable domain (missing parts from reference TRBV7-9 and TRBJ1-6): DTGVSQNPRHKITKRGQNVTFRCDPISEHNRLYWYRQTLGQGPEFLTYFQNEAQLEKSRLLSDRFSAERPKGSFSTLEIQRTEQGDSAMYLCASSSGGNNSPLHFGNGTRLTVT.